The 19 T cell receptor beta chains given below trace back to one sample, sequenced in a study of cytomegalovirus exposure and HLA in healthy donors. Primers for the PCR totalled 60 Vbeta and 13 Jbeta. Sequenced by immunoSEQ multiplex PCR; TCRdb stores in-frame clones only, minus some. The data contain fewer than 250,000 clones, roughly 77% of them singletons. The sample was PBMCs. The receptors stem from a male donor in good health and CMV-seropositive.

The V call is TRBV28, the J call TRBJ2-1, with 9 bases fitting TRBD2. Per germline, CDR1 MDHEN and CDR2 SYDVKM. The V segment lost 7 bases and the J segment 7 bases; nucleotides outside the gene matches: 8. CDR3 size: 14 residues. The CDR3 loop is CASTTASGTNEQFF. The CDR3 nucleotides read TGTGCCAGCACAACGGCTAGCGGGACAAATGAGCAGTTCTTC.

This chain links TRBV9 with TRBJ1-2; 8 nucleotides agree with TRBD1. Germline trimming cut 0 bases from V and 8 bases from J; bases unmatched to any gene: 12. Germline V CDR1 and CDR2: SGDLS, YYNGEE. The CDR3 is made up of 16 amino acids. CDR3 protein: CASSVAGVQGARGYTF. The CDR3 nucleotides read TGTGCCAGCAGCGTAGCGGGGGTTCAGGGGGCACGGGGCTACACCTTC.

This sequence joins TRBV12-2 and TRBJ1-6. TRBV12-2 is a known pseudogene. This CDR3 comprises 15 residues. CDR3 residues: CASRLGREGGSPLHF. CDR3 DNA: TGTGCAAGTCGCTTAGGTAGGGAGGGAGGTTCACCCCTCCACTTT.

This clone occurred once. J is TRBJ2-7 and V is TRBV15; D is possibly TRBD1 (5 bases). V dropped 0 bases and J dropped 3 bases, with 9 bases sitting between them. Germline CDR1 LNHNV, CDR2 YYDKDF (reference sequence). The CDR3 has 14 amino acids. The CDR3 DNA reads TGTGCCACCAGCAGAGATCAACAGGTCTACGAGCAGTACTTC. The encoded protein is CATSRDQQVYEQYF.

This clone was found once. The V and J genes are TRBV4-3 and TRBJ2-7; TRBD1 might be the D (6 bases). The CDR3 runs to 12 residues. Trimming took 3 bases from V and 5 from J, leaving 8 bases between them. Per the germline V gene, CDR1 is LGHNA and CDR2 is YSLEER. The CDR3: CASSHNRDEQYF. CDR3 DNA sequence: TGCGCCAGCAGCCATAACAGGGACGAGCAGTACTTC.

The rearrangement joins TRBV19 to TRBJ2-7, with D perhaps TRBD1 (6 bases). The CDR3 runs 12 residues. Germline CDR1 is LNHDA and CDR2 is SQIVND (reference sequence). Trimming left V 3 bases short and J 9 bases short, with 12 bases between. The CDR3 is CASSMGATGQYF. The DNA of the CDR3 is TGTGCCAGTAGTATGGGGGCCACCGGGCAGTACTTC.

The chain carries TRBV4-3 and TRBJ2-5, with 9 bases fitting TRBD1. CDR3 length: 16 residues. Germline V gives CDR1 LGHNA, CDR2 YSLEER. J gave up 2 bases and V 4 bases, and 8 bases lay outside the gene matches. CDR3 loop: CASSRSPGQGQETQYF. The CDR3 bases are TGCGCCAGCAGCCGATCACCGGGACAGGGACAAGAGACCCAGTACTTC.

The rearrangement joins TRBV9 to TRBJ2-5, with 8 bases fitting TRBD1. This CDR3 region has 14 residues. Trimming at V came to 3 bases and at J to 4 bases, leaving 5 bases not matched to a gene. Germline assignment: CDR1 SGDLS and CDR2 YYNGEE. The CDR3 DNA is TGTGCCAGCAGCGCCGCAGGGGGCCCAGAGACCCAGTACTTC. This codes for CASSAAGGPETQYF. Using reference TRBV9 and TRBJ2-5 for the parts outside the CDR3, the full variable domain is DSGVTQTPKHLITATGQRVTLRCSPRSGDLSVYWYQQSLDQGLQFLIQYYNGEERAKGNILERFSAQQFPDLHSELNLSSLELGDSALYFCASSAAGGPETQYFGPGTRLLVL.

The chain couples TRBV28 to TRBJ1-6; D gene ambiguous. The CDR3 has 12 residues. Trimming shortened V by 8 bases and J by 6 bases, and 8 bases separated the two germline ends. Germline values: CDR1 MDHEN, CDR2 SYDVKM. The CDR3 DNA is TGTGCCAGCGAAGAAGCTAATTCACCCCTCCACTTT. Its translation: CASEEANSPLHF.

The chain uses TRBV4-3 and TRBJ1-5, with D unresolved. V was trimmed by 0 bases and J by 5 bases, leaving 14 bases between them. Germline V gene lookup returns CDR1 LGHNA and CDR2 YSLEER. CDR3 size: 16 residues. In DNA form, the CDR3 reads TGCGCCAGCAGCCAAGATTTTTCGGGGATAGATCAGCCCCAGCATTTT. Its protein is CASSQDFSGIDQPQHF.

V is TRBV27 and J is TRBJ2-3, with 10 nucleotides matching TRBD2. The germline gives CDR1 MNHEY, CDR2 SMNVEV (reference sequence). The CDR3 has 16 amino acids. Trimming removed 0 bases from V and 9 bases from J; junction bases left unmatched: 9. The CDR3 DNA reads as TGTGCCAGCAGTTTATCCAGCGGGAGGGCCTCAGGAACGCAGTATTTT. Translation gives CASSLSSGRASGTQYF.

The chain has TRBV19 and TRBJ2-5; TRBD1 matches 8 bases. The trim removed 4 bases at V and 3 bases at J, leaving 4 bases unmatched. This CDR3 spans 14 amino acids. Germline CDR1 is LNHDA and CDR2 is SQIVND (reference sequence). Here the CDR3 DNA reads TGTGCCAGTAGTAACCCAGGGGGCGAAGAGACCCAGTACTTC. Translation: CASSNPGGEETQYF.

The J gene is TRBJ2-2, the V gene TRBV7-9; D gene uncertain. V dropped 5 bases and J dropped 4 bases, with 8 bases sitting between them. This CDR3 is 13 amino acids long. Germline CDR1 SEHNR, CDR2 FQNEAQ (reference sequence). The CDR3 bases are TGTGCCAGCAGCCTTGAGCTCACCGGGGAGCTGTTTTTT. Its protein is CASSLELTGELFF.

This clone has just a few counts. The chain employs TRBV18 and TRBJ2-7; a weak D match, TRBD2 (5 bases). V lost 5 bases, J lost 5 bases, and 22 bases lay in between. Looked up from germline, CDR1 is KGHSH and CDR2 is LQKENI. The CDR3 runs to 16 residues. The CDR3 loop reads CASSGVMRALKDEQYF. Here the CDR3 DNA reads TGTGCCAGCTCAGGGGTAATGAGGGCCCTTAAGGACGAGCAGTACTTC.

The CDR3: CASSPEGQGVGTQYF. CDR3 sequence (DNA): TGTGCCAGCTCACCCGAGGGACAGGGCGTTGGGACCCAGTACTTC. The rearrangement links TRBV18 to TRBJ2-5, with 9 positions matching TRBD1. The CDR3 is made up of 15 amino acids. Unmatched junction bases numbered 9, after V lost 3 bases and J lost 7 bases. Germline CDR1 is KGHSH and CDR2 is LQKENI.

This sequence joins TRBV7-9 and TRBJ1-1; D uncertain. V shed 1 base and J shed 6 bases, with 9 bases lying between them. This CDR3 has 13 residues. The germline gives CDR1 SEHNR, CDR2 FQNEAQ (reference sequence). CDR3 residues: CASSLVVAAEAFF. For the CDR3, the DNA is TGTGCCAGCAGCTTAGTGGTGGCAGCTGAAGCTTTCTTT. The full variable domain, with the rest looked up from reference TRBV7-9 and TRBJ1-1, is DTGVSQNPRHKITKRGQNVTFRCDPISEHNRLYWYRQTLGQGPEFLTYFQNEAQLEKSRLLSDRFSAERPKGSFSTLEIQRTEQGDSAMYLCASSLVVAAEAFFGQGTRLTVV.

The count of this clone is one. The rearrangement uses TRBV28 and TRBJ2-7, with TRBD1 identical over 9 bases. CDR3 length: 14 amino acids. Germline CDR1 is MDHEN and CDR2 is SYDVKM. J was trimmed by 2 bases and V by 6 bases; bases with no gene match: 5. The CDR3 DNA reads as TGTGCCAGCAGGTGGACAGGGGCTCCCTACGAGCAGTACTTC. Protein product: CASRWTGAPYEQYF.

V and J are TRBV5-1 and TRBJ2-5; 10 bases align to TRBD1. V dropped 4 bases and J dropped 5; count of bases not matched to a gene: 5. The CDR3 has 14 amino acids. Germline lookup yields CDR1 SGHRS and CDR2 YFSETQ. The CDR3 DNA sequence: TGCGCCAGCAGCCCTAGACAGGGGGCGGAGACCCAGTACTTC. This sequence encodes CASSPRQGAETQYF.

The chain links TRBV7-2 to TRBJ2-5; 12 bases are a match to TRBD2. Germline-derived CDR1 and CDR2 are SGHTA and FQGNSA. There are 15 residues in the CDR3. V lost 5 bases to trimming and J lost 5 bases; unmatched junction nucleotides: 6. CDR3 nucleotides: TGTGCCAGCAGCCCGACGACTAGCGGGAGTGAGACCCAGTACTTC. Protein product: CASSPTTSGSETQYF.